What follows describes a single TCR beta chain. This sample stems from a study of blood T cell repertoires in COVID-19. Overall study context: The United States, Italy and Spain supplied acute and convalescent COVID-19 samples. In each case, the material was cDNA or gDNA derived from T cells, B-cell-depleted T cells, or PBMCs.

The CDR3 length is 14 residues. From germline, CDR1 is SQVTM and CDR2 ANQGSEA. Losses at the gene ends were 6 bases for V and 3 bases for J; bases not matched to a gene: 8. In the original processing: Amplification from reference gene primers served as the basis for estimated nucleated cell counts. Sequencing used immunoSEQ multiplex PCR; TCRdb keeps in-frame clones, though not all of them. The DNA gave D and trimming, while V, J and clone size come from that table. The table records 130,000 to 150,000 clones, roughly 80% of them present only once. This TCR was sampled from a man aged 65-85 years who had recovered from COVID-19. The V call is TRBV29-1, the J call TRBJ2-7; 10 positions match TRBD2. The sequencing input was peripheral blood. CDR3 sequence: CSVLLAGRGYEQYF. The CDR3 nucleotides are TGCAGCGTGCTACTAGCGGGAAGGGGCTACGAGCAGTACTTC.